One sample yielded the 18 T cell receptor beta chains listed below, sequenced in a study of early T cells in non-severe SARS-CoV-2 infection (dated by TCRdb to about 2021). Library method: 5' RACE. The instrument given in TCRdb is NextSeq 500. The raw public data were reprocessed by TCRdb itself: fastp quality trimming at Q25, MiXCR clonotype calling, in-frame beta chains only. Rows are combined by CDR3 protein, so each entry shows the most common genes and DNA. The sample includes tens of thousands of distinct CDR3 sequences, with more than 13% observed a single time. Around 5.8% of the sample rests with the top ten. Source material: whole blood. The receptors come from an adult who was a healthcare worker with PCR-confirmed SARS-CoV-2 infection or an uninfected control (not recorded which).

In its sample, this clonotype was seen a few times. Mismatch with germline at one junction end may stem from a read error. This chain connects TRBV6-2 or TRBV6-3 to TRBJ2-5, with D possibly being TRBD2 (6 bases). This CDR3 is 13 amino acids long. Germline CDR1 and CDR2: MNHEY and SVGEGT. This CDR3 is CASSYTTSSARDF. CDR3 bases: TGTGCCAGCAGTTACACCACTAGCTCGGCCCGTGACTTC.

V and J are TRBV7-9 and TRBJ2-5; D is unresolved. V dropped 4 bases and J dropped 2 bases, with 11 bases sitting between them. CDR3 length: 14 residues. Germline assignment: CDR1 SEHNR and CDR2 FQNEAQ (reference sequence). CDR3 protein: CASSSPREQETQYF. CDR3 in DNA: TGTGCCAGCAGCTCCCCCCGAGAACAAGAGACCCAGTACTTC.

This clonotype was counted only a few times. This chain uses TRBV5-1 with TRBJ2-7; D not resolved. Germline V gene lookup returns CDR1 SGHRS and CDR2 YFSETQ. The CDR3 contains 12 residues. V was shortened by 4 bases and J by 3 bases, with 8 bases between the two germline ends. The CDR3: CASSGRNYEQYF. The CDR3 coding sequence is TGCGCCAGCAGCGGCAGGAACTACGAGCAGTACTTC.

The rearrangement uses TRBV27 and TRBJ2-4; D not certain. CDR3 size: 13 residues. Deletions cut 5 bases from V and 7 bases from J, with 12 bases between. CDR1 and CDR2 from the germline V gene are MNHEY and SMNVEV (reference sequence). This chain's CDR3 is CASSPPLGNIQYF. The CDR3 bases are TGTGCCAGCAGTCCACCTTTAGGGAACATTCAGTACTTC.

The V call is TRBV18, the J call TRBJ2-5; D might be TRBD1 (5 bases). The CDR3 consists of 14 residues. Germline CDR1 reads KGHSH; CDR2 reads LQKENI. V was trimmed by 3 bases and J by 4 bases, leaving 12 bases between them. The CDR3 region is CASSPRDRLETQYF. The DNA for the CDR3 is TGTGCCAGCTCACCGAGAGACAGATTAGAGACCCAGTACTTC.

This clonotype was observed a few times. The J gene is TRBJ2-7, the V gene TRBV30; no clear D gene. The CDR3 covers 13 residues. Germline V CDR1 and CDR2: GTSNPN, SVGIG (reference sequence). V lost 0 bases, J lost 0 bases, and 6 bases lay in between. Here the CDR3 DNA reads TGTGCCTGGAGTGTACCGGGCTCCTACGAGCAGTACTTC. Translating it yields CAWSVPGSYEQYF.

This clonotype was seen ten or more times. The rearrangement uses TRBV7-9 and TRBJ1-1, with a tentative D call TRBD1 (6 bases). Trimming pared 3 bases from V and 6 bases from J, leaving 14 bases between. Germline lookup yields CDR1 SEHNR and CDR2 FQNEAQ (reference sequence). The CDR3 runs to 14 residues. The CDR3 coding sequence is TGTGCCAGCAGCTTTAAGGGGCCAGGGGCTGAAGCTTTCTTT. This codes for CASSFKGPGAEAFF.

This clonotype was recorded at least ten times. This chain connects TRBV7-6 to TRBJ2-1; 9 bases are a match to TRBD2. Looked up from germline, CDR1 is SGHVS and CDR2 is FNYEAQ. CDR3 length equals 15 residues. Germline trimming cut 3 bases from V and 4 bases from J; bases unmatched to any gene: 4. The DNA for the CDR3 is TGTGCCAGCAGCTTTTCTAGCGGGGTTTACAATGAGCAGTTCTTC. Protein: CASSFSSGVYNEQFF. The full variable domain, completed using reference TRBV7-6 and TRBJ2-1, is GAGVSQSPRYKVTKRGQDVALRCDPISGHVSLYWYRQALGQGPEFLTYFNYEAQQDKSGLPNDRFSAERPEGSISTLTIQRTEQRDSAMYRCASSFSSGVYNEQFFGPGTRLTVL.

The chain has TRBV19 and TRBJ1-5; D gene uncertain. Germline V CDR1 and CDR2: LNHDA, SQIVND (reference sequence). The CDR3 length is 13 residues. V shed 0 bases and J shed 5 bases, with 5 bases lying between them. CDR3 nucleotide sequence: TGTGCCAGTAGTATAGATCCAGATCAGCCCCAGCATTTT. Its protein product is CASSIDPDQPQHF.

The chain employs TRBV20-1 and TRBJ2-3, with 9 bases lining up with TRBD2. V shed 4 bases, J shed 4 bases, and the junction held 9 bases outside the gene matches. Germline V gene lookup returns CDR1 DFQATT and CDR2 SNEGSKA (reference sequence). The CDR3 is 15 residues long. Here the CDR3 DNA reads TGCAGTGCTAAGGGACTAGCCCTTTGGCCAGATACGCAGTATTTT. This translates into CSAKGLALWPDTQYF.

This clonotype was detected ten times or more. V gene TRBV10-3 combines with J gene TRBJ2-1; the D gene could be TRBD1 or TRBD2 (5 bases each). V dropped 6 bases and J dropped 6 bases, with 15 bases sitting between them. The CDR3 length is 14 residues. The germline gives CDR1 ENHRY, CDR2 SYGVKD. The chain's CDR3 is CAISHGDPSNEQFF. DNA for the CDR3: TGTGCCATCAGCCACGGGGACCCCTCCAATGAGCAGTTCTTC.

In this sample, this clonotype turned up a few times. A read error may produce the germline difference seen at one junction end. This chain joins TRBV4-1 and TRBJ1-4, with D possibly matching TRBD1 (6 bases). CDR1 is MGHRA and CDR2 is YSYEKL in the germline V gene. The CDR3 is 13 amino acids. CDR3 nucleotide sequence: TGCGCCAGCAGCCAAATACCCTGGGACACGATACATTTT. This encodes CASSQIPWDTIHF.

The sample holds many counts of this clonotype. The genes are TRBV6-2 or TRBV6-3 and TRBJ2-7; weak D call: TRBD1 (6 bases). This CDR3 spans 15 amino acids. Trimming pared 8 bases from V and 1 base from J, leaving 18 bases between. CDR1 MNHEY and CDR2 SVGEGT come from the germline V gene. CDR3 in DNA: TGTGCCAGCCGAATTTTCAGGGGTGAGTCCTACGAGCAGTACTTC. Translation gives CASRIFRGESYEQYF.

This clonotype was detected a few times. V gene TRBV14 combines with J gene TRBJ2-3; 7 nucleotides match TRBD2. The junction had 6 bases not matched to a gene; V was cut back by 10 bases and J by 2 bases. The CDR3 length is 13 residues. The germline V gene has CDR1 SGHDN and CDR2 FVKESK. CDR3 in amino acids: CATGLADTDTQYF. The CDR3 coding sequence is TGTGCCACCGGGCTAGCGGACACAGATACGCAGTATTTT.

V gene TRBV27 combines with J gene TRBJ2-7; D call uncertain. V lost 5 bases and J 4 bases, leaving 12 bases between the germline ends. Per the germline V gene, CDR1 is MNHEY and CDR2 is SMNVEV (reference sequence). The CDR3 is 13 residues long. The CDR3 coding sequence is TGTGCCAGCAGTACCACCCCCTCTTACGAGCAGTACTTC. This translates into CASSTTPSYEQYF.

This clonotype is categorized as medium-sized. V usage is TRBV4-1 and J usage is TRBJ2-1; TRBD1 is a possible D gene (5 bases). Germline lookup yields CDR1 MGHRA and CDR2 YSYEKL. The length of the CDR3 is 14 residues. V was trimmed by 0 bases and J by 9 bases, leaving 12 bases between them. The CDR3 region is CASSQDRLRGEQFF. The DNA of the CDR3 is TGCGCCAGCAGCCAAGATCGCCTAAGGGGTGAGCAGTTCTTC.

This clonotype was counted a few times. CDR3 bases: TGTGCCAGCAGCATCCAAGGAGCGGAGCAGGGGGAAGATGGCTACACCTTC. Protein: CASSIQGAEQGEDGYTF. The chain couples TRBV7-9 to TRBJ1-2, with 7 bases aligning to TRBD1. The CDR3 has 17 residues. Germline loops: CDR1 SEHNR, CDR2 FQNEAQ (reference sequence). The V and J ends lost 5 bases and 6 bases, in that order; junction bases with no gene match: 18.

The chain carries TRBV29-1 and TRBJ2-1; tentatively, D is TRBD2 (6 bases). Trimming removed 4 bases from V and 6 bases from J, with 10 bases in between. The CDR3 runs 12 residues. Germline assignment: CDR1 SQVTM and CDR2 ANQGSEA. The CDR3 nucleotides are TGCAGCGTTGGGCTGGGAGGCAATGAGCAGTTCTTC. As protein: CSVGLGGNEQFF.